This T cell receptor (beta chain) was documented in a study of blood T cell repertoires in COVID-19. The overall study: Samples of COVID-19 (acute and convalescent) were obtained from the United States, Italy and Spain. Sample material is recorded as cDNA or gDNA derived from T cells, B-cell-depleted T cells, or PBMCs.

J gave up 5 bases and V 8 bases, and 5 bases lay outside the gene matches. The CDR3 covers 13 residues. Original methodology: Reference gene primer amplification gave nucleated cell count estimates. Generated by immunoSEQ multiplex PCR, the TCRdb table keeps only in-frame clones and is missing some. That table gives V, J and clone size, and the DNA gave D and trimming. The data contain some 300,000 clones, around 87% of them singletons. The sequenced sample was peripheral blood. The clonotype was recovered from a young man with active or convalescent COVID-19. V usage is TRBV12-3 or TRBV12-4 and J usage is TRBJ1-3, with 8 bases that match TRBD1. This chain's CDR3 is CASPDRERNTIYF. CDR3 sequence (DNA): TGTGCCAGCCCGGACAGGGAGAGAAACACCATATATTTT.